Listed here is a single T cell receptor beta chain. Its matching antigen is unknown. This CDR3 contains 14 residues. CDR1 and CDR2 from the germline V gene are SGHRS and YFSETQ. Trimming took 0 bases from V and 7 from J, leaving 11 bases between them. The protocol was immunoSEQ multiplex PCR, while the TCRdb copy is restricted to in-frame clones and leaves out a portion. The sample has some 140,000 clones, about 93% seen once; the top ten hold about 0.86%. This sample was included in a study of T cell responses to AZD1222 COVID-19 vaccine. General study findings and limits: Clonal diversity may have been underestimated, and the donors were mostly white British, with more females than males. Two AZD1222 administrations were followed by greater Spike-specific TCR breadth and depth.

This clonotype originated in an adult in good health. Sequences were derived from peripheral blood, sampled on day 0 of AZD1222 vaccination. J is TRBJ1-5 and V is TRBV5-1, with a tentative D call TRBD1 (5 bases). In DNA form, the CDR3 reads TGCGCCAGCAGCTTGGAGGGCAGGGAACAGCCCCAGCATTTT. Protein product: CASSLEGREQPQHF.